This T cell receptor (beta chain) derives from a study of CD8 T cells in Susac syndrome. This CDR3 comprises 13 residues. From germline, CDR1 is GTSNPN and CDR2 SVGIG (reference sequence). V was trimmed by 5 bases and J by 8 bases, leaving 16 bases between them. When the RNA was reverse transcribed, random hexamers were used with an input of about 0.45 to 1 ug. TCRdb reprocessed the immunoSEQ multiplex PCR reads via MiXCR and lists one record per CDR3 protein. The repertoire holds around 190,000 distinct CDR3 sequences, with roughly 96% as singletons. The origin of this receptor is a human donor with multiple sclerosis. The specimen was CD8+ T cells from PBMCs. V and J are TRBV30 and TRBJ2-1; perhaps D is TRBD1 or TRBD2 (7 bases each). The CDR3 reads CAWSRDSGDEQFF. The DNA for the CDR3 is TGTGCCTGGTCACGGGACAGCGGGGATGAGCAGTTCTTC. The complete variable domain, with remaining parts taken from reference TRBV30 and TRBJ2-1, reads SQTIHQWPATLVQPVGSPLSLECTVEGTSNPNLYWYRQAAGRGLQLLFYSVGIGQISSEVPQNLSASRPQDRQFILSSKKLLLSDSGFYLCAWSRDSGDEQFFGPGTRLTVL.